What follows describes a single T cell receptor (beta chain). Antigen specificity is unknown. This specimen comes from a study of cytomegalovirus exposure and HLA in healthy donors. For the study at large: From donors who were HLA-typed, an early data release held 75 million to 85 million unique TCRs. Findings of the study overall: Being productive about 87% or about 30% of the time was typical of most TCR beta V segments in an earlier analysis. The investigators catalogued 164 TCR beta chains as cytomegalovirus-associated.

The CDR3 runs 15 residues. Germline lookup yields CDR1 MDHEN and CDR2 SYDVKM. Trimming removed 5 bases at V and 4 bases at J, with 18 bases between. Nominally healthy donors provided the samples, though records likely missed some immune exposures. A multiplex PCR was run with 60 Vbeta primers and 13 Jbeta primers. Produced via immunoSEQ multiplex PCR; TCRdb's table is partial and in-frame only. The sample features around 140,000 clones, with approximately 1.6% in its top ten. Sequencing was carried out using PBMCs. This chain uses TRBV28 with TRBJ2-7; the D gene is possibly TRBD1 (6 bases). The sequence derives from a woman between 40 and 55 years old in good health and CMV-seropositive. The DNA of the CDR3 is TGTGCCAGCAGTCTAACAGGGAGCCGGGGTTACGAGCAGTACTTC. Protein: CASSLTGSRGYEQYF.